The present T cell receptor (beta chain) was sequenced within a study of blood T cell repertoires in COVID-19. On the study more broadly: From T cells, B-cell-depleted T cells, or PBMCs came the material, which was cDNA or gDNA.

This clone was seen just once. Methods used by the authors: Researchers report that nucleated cell counts were estimated from reference gene primer amplification. Sequencing used immunoSEQ multiplex PCR; TCRdb keeps in-frame clones, though not all of them. V, J and clone size are taken as reported in that table, and D and trimming were inferred from the DNA itself. Counted here are 160,000 or so clones, 75% to 85% occurring once; the ten biggest clones make up 8.1%. The junction had 3 bases not matched to a gene; V was cut back by 7 bases and J by 2 bases. The CDR3 runs to 16 residues. Germline CDR1 reads SGHDN; CDR2 reads FVKESK. Seattle cases were enrolled at active infection and followed longitudinally.

The sample taken for sequencing was peripheral blood. This clonotype was obtained from a woman in her sixties or seventies with COVID-19, enrolled during active disease. The chain employs TRBV14 and TRBJ2-2; 14 positions match TRBD2. CDR3: CASNGLAGGNTGELFF. The CDR3 region has the DNA TGTGCCAGCAACGGACTAGCGGGAGGCAACACCGGGGAGCTGTTTTTT.